The 10 T cell receptor beta chains listed next were all sequenced from one sample in a study of shared clonotypes between healthy human individuals. Terminally differentiated effector memory CD45RA+ cells were excluded by CCR7 positive selection of CD45RO-negative cells. This table comes from immunoSEQ multiplex PCR, and its TCRdb copy is limited to in-frame clones, with some not included. The sample shows around 1,900,000 clones, over 85% of them seen only once. The sequencing sample was made of naive CD8+ T cells from PBMCs. The receptors were sampled from a young man in good health. Some clones in this sample may be carry-over from other donors' samples.

For this clone: Additional DNA sequences in this sample encode the identical CDR3. The genes are TRBV27 and TRBJ2-1; D possibly corresponds to TRBD1 (6 bases). Per germline, CDR1 MNHEY and CDR2 SMNVEV (reference sequence). V lost 2 bases, J lost 6 bases, and 11 bases lay in between. There are 14 residues in the CDR3. The CDR3 loop is CASSLRQGSNEQFF. In DNA, the CDR3 is TGTGCCAGCAGTTTACGGCAGGGGAGCAATGAGCAGTTCTTC.

V and J are TRBV2 and TRBJ2-5; D gene uncertain. V dropped 11 bases and J dropped 1 base, with 14 bases sitting between them. This CDR3 region has 13 residues. In germline, CDR1 is SNHLY, CDR2 FYNNEI. The CDR3 DNA is TGTGCCGTCCGTTGGCCACCCCAAGAGACCCAGTACTTC. This encodes CAVRWPPQETQYF.

The chain recombines TRBV13 with TRBJ2-5; 12 bases line up with TRBD2. The CDR3 runs 18 residues. The V segment lost 3 bases and the J segment 2 bases; nucleotides outside the gene matches: 10. Germline-derived CDR1 and CDR2 are PRHDT and FYEKMQ (reference sequence). The CDR3 nucleotides read TGTGCCAGCAGCTTGACTAGCGGGAGTTGGGTAGTACAAGAGACCCAGTACTTC. It translates to CASSLTSGSWVVQETQYF.

The rearrangement joins TRBV5-1 to TRBJ2-1; TRBD2 aligns across 12 bases. This CDR3 is built from 15 residues. The germline V gene encodes CDR1 SGHRS and CDR2 YFSETQ. V lost 4 bases and J lost 9; bases outside the gene matches: 8. Here the CDR3 DNA reads TGCGCCAGCAGCCTCTCTAGCGGGAGGGCCGGTGAGCAGTTCTTC. This translates into CASSLSSGRAGEQFF.

This sequence joins TRBV11-2 and TRBJ1-2, with 9 bases identical to TRBD1. Germline-derived CDR1 and CDR2 are SGHAT and FQNNGV. V was pared by 0 bases and J by 3 bases, with 8 bases of the junction left unmatched. This CDR3 contains 17 residues. The CDR3 DNA sequence: TGTGCCAGCAGCTTAGATCCCGGGACAGGGAACTACTATGGCTACACCTTC. Its translation is CASSLDPGTGNYYGYTF.

The V call is TRBV2, the J call TRBJ2-7; possible D gene TRBD1, 6 bases. The germline V gene has CDR1 SNHLY and CDR2 FYNNEI. This CDR3 is built from 13 residues. Trimming shortened V by 8 bases and J by 1 base, and 12 bases separated the two germline ends. The DNA of the CDR3 is TGTGCCAGCGCCAGGGGATATTCCTACGAGCAGTACTTC. Residues: CASARGYSYEQYF.

The chain joins TRBV7-6 to TRBJ1-4, with D perhaps matching TRBD1 (5 bases). Germline V gene lookup returns CDR1 SGHVS and CDR2 FNYEAQ. The CDR3 totals 14 residues. Between the trimmed V and J ends, which lost 1 base and 4 bases, there was a span of 7 bases. The CDR3 reads CASSLGGGNEKLFF. CDR3 coding DNA: TGTGCCAGCAGCTTAGGGGGCGGTAATGAAAAACTGTTTTTT. The full variable domain, completed using reference TRBV7-6 and TRBJ1-4, is GAGVSQSPRYKVTKRGQDVALRCDPISGHVSLYWYRQALGQGPEFLTYFNYEAQQDKSGLPNDRFSAERPEGSISTLTIQRTEQRDSAMYRCASSLGGGNEKLFFGSGTQLSVL.

This clone occurred once. The V call is TRBV11-2, the J call TRBJ1-2, with 7 positions matching TRBD1. The V gene end was trimmed by 5 bases and the J gene end by 8 bases; junction bases not matched to a gene: 11. The CDR3 runs to 14 residues. Germline CDR1 reads SGHAT; CDR2 reads FQNNGV. The CDR3 DNA sequence: TGTGCCAGCAGCCCTACCGACAGGGAGTACGGCTACACCTTC. Translation gives CASSPTDREYGYTF.

The CDR3 loop reads CASSFLRTGRETQYF. DNA for the CDR3: TGCGCCAGCAGCTTTCTAAGGACAGGGAGGGAGACCCAGTACTTC. The rearrangement uses TRBV5-1 and TRBJ2-5; 8 nucleotides agree with TRBD1. Germline loops: CDR1 SGHRS, CDR2 YFSETQ. This CDR3 has 15 amino acids. Losses at the gene ends were 2 bases for V and 5 bases for J; bases not matched to a gene: 8.

The chain recombines TRBV7-9 with TRBJ2-5; TRBD2 agrees at 11 bases. The V and J ends lost 1 base and 4 bases, in that order; junction bases with no gene match: 2. The CDR3 runs 15 residues. CDR1 SEHNR and CDR2 FQNEAQ come from the germline V gene (reference sequence). As DNA, the CDR3 is TGTGCCAGCAGCTTAGTGGGACTAGCGGCAGAGACCCAGTACTTC. As protein: CASSLVGLAAETQYF.